A selection of T cell receptor beta chains follows, all from one sample in a study of tumor-infiltrating lymphocytes in primary liver carcinoma. In TCRdb, the multiplex PCR reads were re-called with MiXCR into one record per CDR3 protein. The table includes hundreds of thousands of distinct CDR3 sequences, around three fifths detected once. Sample: peripheral blood. Source of these receptors: a woman younger than 45 with primary liver carcinoma and hepatitis B virus infection. Both conserved end residues are trimmed from each CDR3. Each record gives: CDR3 protein, clone size, J gene, V gene. Size is stated for part of the rows, as once, few or many counts, or as a class when the clone is expanded.

CDR3aa: ASAQRLSRGLNQPQH
abundance: -
j_gene: TRBJ1-5
v_gene: TRBV12-3/TRBV12-4

CDR3aa: VSSPGGVTEAF
abundance: few
j_gene: TRBJ1-1
v_gene: TRBV7-9

CDR3aa: ASSGTGVRFNEQF
abundance: -
j_gene: TRBJ2-1
v_gene: TRBV2

CDR3aa: ATSDPREAFAGELF
abundance: once
j_gene: TRBJ2-2
v_gene: TRBV24-1

CDR3aa: SVEVRLGLGEQF
abundance: -
j_gene: TRBJ2-1
v_gene: TRBV29-1

CDR3aa: ASSETSRYYEQY
abundance: -
j_gene: TRBJ2-7
v_gene: TRBV2

CDR3aa: ASSYRGGPYNEQF
abundance: many
j_gene: TRBJ2-1
v_gene: TRBV6-5

CDR3aa: ASSFGPNIEAF
abundance: -
j_gene: TRBJ1-1
v_gene: TRBV12-3/TRBV12-4

CDR3aa: ASSPAIGVPYYNEQF
abundance: -
j_gene: TRBJ2-1
v_gene: TRBV11-2

CDR3aa: ASSFYPTEAF
abundance: many
j_gene: TRBJ1-1
v_gene: TRBV11-2